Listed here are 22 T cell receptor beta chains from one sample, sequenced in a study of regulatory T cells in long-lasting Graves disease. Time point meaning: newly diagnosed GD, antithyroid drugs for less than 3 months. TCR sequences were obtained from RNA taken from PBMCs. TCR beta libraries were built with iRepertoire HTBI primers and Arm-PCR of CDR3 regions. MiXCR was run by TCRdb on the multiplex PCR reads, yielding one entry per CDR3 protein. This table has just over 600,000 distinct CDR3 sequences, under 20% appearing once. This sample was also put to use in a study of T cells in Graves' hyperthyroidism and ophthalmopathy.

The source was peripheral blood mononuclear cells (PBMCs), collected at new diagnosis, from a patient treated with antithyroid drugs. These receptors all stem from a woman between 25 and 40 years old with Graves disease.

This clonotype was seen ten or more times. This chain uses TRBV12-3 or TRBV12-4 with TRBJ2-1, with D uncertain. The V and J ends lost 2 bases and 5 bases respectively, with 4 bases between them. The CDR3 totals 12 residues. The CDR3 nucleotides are TGTGCCAGCAGTTTACAGGACAATGAGCAGTTCTTC. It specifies CASSLQDNEQFF.

This chain's CDR3 is CASSPSYPGTDTQYF. CDR3 in DNA: TGTGCCAGCTCACCAAGTTACCCAGGCACAGATACGCAGTATTTT. The chain combines TRBV18 with TRBJ2-3; D not resolved. This CDR3 is built from 15 residues. Trimming removed 2 bases from V and 1 base from J, with 10 bases in between. The germline gives CDR1 KGHSH, CDR2 LQKENI. The whole variable domain, filled in from reference TRBV18 and TRBJ2-3, reads NAGVMQNPRHLVRRRGQEARLRCSPMKGHSHVYWYRQLPEEGLKFMVYLQKENIIDESGMPKERFSAEFPKEGPSILRIQQVVRGDSAAYFCASSPSYPGTDTQYFGPGTRLTVL.

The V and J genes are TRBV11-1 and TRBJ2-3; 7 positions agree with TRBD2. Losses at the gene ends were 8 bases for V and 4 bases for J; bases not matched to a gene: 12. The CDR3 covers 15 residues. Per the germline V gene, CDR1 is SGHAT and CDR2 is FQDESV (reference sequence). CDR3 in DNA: TGTGCCAGCGCTTCCTCGGGGGGATCCCCAGATACGCAGTATTTT. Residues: CASASSGGSPDTQYF.

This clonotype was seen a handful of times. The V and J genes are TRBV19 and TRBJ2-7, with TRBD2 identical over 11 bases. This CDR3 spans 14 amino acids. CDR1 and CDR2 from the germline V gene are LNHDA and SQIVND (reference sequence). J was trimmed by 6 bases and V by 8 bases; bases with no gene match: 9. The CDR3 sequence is CASADSGRASEQYF. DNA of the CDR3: TGTGCCAGTGCCGATAGCGGGAGGGCCTCCGAGCAGTACTTC.

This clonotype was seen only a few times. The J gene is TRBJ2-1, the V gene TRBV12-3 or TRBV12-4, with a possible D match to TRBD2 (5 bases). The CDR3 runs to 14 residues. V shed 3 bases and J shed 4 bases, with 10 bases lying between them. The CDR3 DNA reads TGTGCCAGCAGTTTGGCTAGCCTGTACAATGAGCAGTTCTTC. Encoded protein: CASSLASLYNEQFF.

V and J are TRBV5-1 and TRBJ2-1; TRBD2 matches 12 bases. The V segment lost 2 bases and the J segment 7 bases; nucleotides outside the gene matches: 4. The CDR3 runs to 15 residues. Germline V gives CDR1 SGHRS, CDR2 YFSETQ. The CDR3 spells CASSLLAGGWNEQFF. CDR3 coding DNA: TGCGCCAGCAGCTTACTAGCGGGAGGTTGGAATGAGCAGTTCTTC.

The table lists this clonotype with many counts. CDR3 DNA: TGTGCCAGCAGCTTGAATGTCATCTATGGCTACACCTTC. Translated, it gives CASSLNVIYGYTF. The chain employs TRBV7-2 and TRBJ1-2; D is unclear. Germline V gives CDR1 SGHTA, CDR2 FQGNSA. Trimming left V 3 bases short and J 4 bases short, with 9 bases between. The CDR3 is 13 residues long.

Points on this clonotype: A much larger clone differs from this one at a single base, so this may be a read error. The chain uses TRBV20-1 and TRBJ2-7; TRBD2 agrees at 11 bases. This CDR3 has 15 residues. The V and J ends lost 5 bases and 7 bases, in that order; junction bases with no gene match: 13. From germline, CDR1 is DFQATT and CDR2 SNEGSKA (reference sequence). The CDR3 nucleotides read TGCAGTGCTCAAACTAGCGGGAGCTGGAACAATGAGCAGTACTTC. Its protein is CSAQTSGSWNNEQYF.

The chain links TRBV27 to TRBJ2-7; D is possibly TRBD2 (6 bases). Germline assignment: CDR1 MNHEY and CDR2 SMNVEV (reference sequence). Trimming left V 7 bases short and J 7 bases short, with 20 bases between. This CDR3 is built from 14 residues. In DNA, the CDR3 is TGTGCCAGCATCCGGTCCGGGGGAGCGAGTGAGCAGTACTTC. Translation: CASIRSGGASEQYF.

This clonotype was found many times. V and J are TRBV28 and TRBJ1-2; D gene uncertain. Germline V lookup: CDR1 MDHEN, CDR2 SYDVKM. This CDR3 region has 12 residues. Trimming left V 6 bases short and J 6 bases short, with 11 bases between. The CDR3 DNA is TGTGCCAGCAGACCGGAGGTTGATGGCTACACCTTC. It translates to CASRPEVDGYTF.

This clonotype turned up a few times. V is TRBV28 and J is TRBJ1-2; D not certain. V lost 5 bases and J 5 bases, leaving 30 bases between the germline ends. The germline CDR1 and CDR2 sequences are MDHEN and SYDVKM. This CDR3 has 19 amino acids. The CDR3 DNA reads TGTGCCAGCAGTCCCCCTTATGGAAGATCACATGAATTAGGATATGGCTACACCTTC. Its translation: CASSPPYGRSHELGYGYTF.

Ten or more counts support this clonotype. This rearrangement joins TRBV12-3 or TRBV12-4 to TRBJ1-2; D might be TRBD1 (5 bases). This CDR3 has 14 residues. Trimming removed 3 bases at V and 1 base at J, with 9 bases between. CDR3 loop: CASSLAGGNYGYTF. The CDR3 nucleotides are TGTGCCAGCAGTTTGGCTGGGGGTAACTATGGCTACACCTTC.

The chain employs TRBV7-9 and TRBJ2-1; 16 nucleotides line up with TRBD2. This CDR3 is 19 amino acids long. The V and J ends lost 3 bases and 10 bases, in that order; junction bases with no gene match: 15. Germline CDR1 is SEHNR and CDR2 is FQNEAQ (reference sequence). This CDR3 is CASSFYVPGLAGGPQEQFF. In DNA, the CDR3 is TGTGCCAGCAGCTTTTATGTTCCGGGACTAGCGGGAGGGCCTCAAGAGCAGTTCTTC.

This CDR3 is CASSIYRAYVDEQYF. The CDR3, as DNA: TGTGCCAGCAGCATTTACAGGGCCTATGTAGACGAGCAGTACTTC. The gene calls are TRBV16 and TRBJ2-7, with D possibly being TRBD1 (6 bases). Per germline, CDR1 KGHSY and CDR2 FQNENV. The length of the CDR3 is 15 residues. V lost 5 bases and J lost 5, with 19 bases in between.

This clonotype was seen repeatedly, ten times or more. In nucleotides, the CDR3 is TGCAGTGCTAGTGACGGATCCATCTATGGCTACACCTTC. It encodes CSASDGSIYGYTF. The V gene is TRBV20-1, the J gene TRBJ1-2; no definite D call. The CDR3 loop spans 13 amino acids. Trimming removed 3 bases at V and 4 bases at J, with 12 bases between. The germline V gene has CDR1 DFQATT and CDR2 SNEGSKA (reference sequence).

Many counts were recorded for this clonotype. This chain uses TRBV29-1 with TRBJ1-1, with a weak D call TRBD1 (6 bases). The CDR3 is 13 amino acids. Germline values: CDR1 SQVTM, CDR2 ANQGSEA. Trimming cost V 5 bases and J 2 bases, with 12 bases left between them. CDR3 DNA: TGCAGCGTTTTACAGGGTCTTAACACTGAAGCTTTCTTT. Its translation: CSVLQGLNTEAFF.

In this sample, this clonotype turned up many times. The CDR3 spells CATSSPLGGPASSYNEQFF. The DNA for the CDR3 is TGTGCCACCAGCAGCCCGTTAGGGGGGCCCGCGAGCTCCTACAATGAGCAGTTCTTC. The genes are TRBV15 and TRBJ2-1; D may be TRBD1 or TRBD2 (6 bases each). The V end was cut by 3 bases, the J end by 0 bases, with 21 bases between. CDR1 and CDR2 (germline): LNHNV, YYDKDF (reference sequence). There are 19 residues in the CDR3.

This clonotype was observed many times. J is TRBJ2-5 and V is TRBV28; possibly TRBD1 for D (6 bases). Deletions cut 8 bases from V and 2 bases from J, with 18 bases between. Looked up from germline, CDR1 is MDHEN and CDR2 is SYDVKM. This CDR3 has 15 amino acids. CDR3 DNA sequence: TGTGCCAGCGTATTCCGGGACACACGACAAGAGACCCAGTACTTC. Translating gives CASVFRDTRQETQYF.

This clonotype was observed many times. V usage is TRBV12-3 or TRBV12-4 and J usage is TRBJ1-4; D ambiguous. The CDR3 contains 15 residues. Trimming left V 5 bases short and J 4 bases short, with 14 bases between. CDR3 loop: CASSPQASSNEKLFF. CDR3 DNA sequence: TGTGCCAGCAGTCCCCAAGCTAGTAGTAATGAAAAACTGTTTTTT.

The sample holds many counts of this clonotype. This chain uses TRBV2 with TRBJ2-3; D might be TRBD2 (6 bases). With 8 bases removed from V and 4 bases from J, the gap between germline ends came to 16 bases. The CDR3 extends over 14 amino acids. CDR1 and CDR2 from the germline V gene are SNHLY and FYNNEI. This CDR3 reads CASGARRAADTQYF. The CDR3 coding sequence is TGTGCCAGCGGGGCCCGGAGGGCTGCAGATACGCAGTATTTT. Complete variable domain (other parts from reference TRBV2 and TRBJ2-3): EPEVTQTPSHQVTQMGQEVILRCVPISNHLYFYWYRQILGQKVEFLVSFYNNEISEKSEIFDDQFSVERPDGSNFTLKIRSTKLEDSAMYFCASGARRAADTQYFGPGTRLTVL.

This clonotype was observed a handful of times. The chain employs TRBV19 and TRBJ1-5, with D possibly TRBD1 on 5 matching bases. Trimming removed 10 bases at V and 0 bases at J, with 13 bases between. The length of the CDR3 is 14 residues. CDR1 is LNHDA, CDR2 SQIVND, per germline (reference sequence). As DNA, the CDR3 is TGTGCCACTGGAGACAGCCATAGCAATCAGCCCCAGCATTTT. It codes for CATGDSHSNQPQHF.

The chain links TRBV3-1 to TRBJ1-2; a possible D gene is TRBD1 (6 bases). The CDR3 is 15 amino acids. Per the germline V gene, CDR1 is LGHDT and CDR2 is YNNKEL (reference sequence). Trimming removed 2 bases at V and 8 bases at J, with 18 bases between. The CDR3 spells CASSQSGDKGLGYTF. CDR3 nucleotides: TGTGCCAGCAGCCAATCCGGGGACAAAGGTCTGGGCTACACCTTC. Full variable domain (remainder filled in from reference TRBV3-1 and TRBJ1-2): DTAVSQTPKYLVTQMGNDKSIKCEQNLGHDTMYWYKQDSKKFLKIMFSYNNKELIINETVPNRFSPKSPDKAHLNLHINSLELGDSAVYFCASSQSGDKGLGYTFGSGTRLTVV.